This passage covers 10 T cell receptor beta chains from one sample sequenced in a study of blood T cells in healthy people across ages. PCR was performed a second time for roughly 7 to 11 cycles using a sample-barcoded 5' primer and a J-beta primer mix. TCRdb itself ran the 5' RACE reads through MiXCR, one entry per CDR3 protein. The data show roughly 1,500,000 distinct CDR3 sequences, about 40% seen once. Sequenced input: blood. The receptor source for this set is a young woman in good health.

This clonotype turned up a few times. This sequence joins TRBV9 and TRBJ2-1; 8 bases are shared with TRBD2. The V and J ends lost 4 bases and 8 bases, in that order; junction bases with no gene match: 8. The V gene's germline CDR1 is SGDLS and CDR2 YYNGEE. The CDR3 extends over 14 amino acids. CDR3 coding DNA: TGTGCCAGCAGCTCCCTTTCGGGGGGGGATGAGCAGTTCTTC. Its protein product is CASSSLSGGDEQFF.

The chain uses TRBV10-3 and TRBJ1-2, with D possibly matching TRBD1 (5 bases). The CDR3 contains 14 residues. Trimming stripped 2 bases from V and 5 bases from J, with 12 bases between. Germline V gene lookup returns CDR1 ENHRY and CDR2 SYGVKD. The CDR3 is CAISEPGTVYGYTF. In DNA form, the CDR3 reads TGTGCCATCAGTGAGCCAGGGACGGTATATGGCTACACCTTC.

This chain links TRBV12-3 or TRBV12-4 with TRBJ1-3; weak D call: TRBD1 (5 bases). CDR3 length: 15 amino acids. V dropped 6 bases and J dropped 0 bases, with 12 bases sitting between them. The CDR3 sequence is CASREQAPSGNTIYF. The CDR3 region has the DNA TGTGCCAGCAGAGAACAGGCGCCCTCTGGAAACACCATATATTTT.

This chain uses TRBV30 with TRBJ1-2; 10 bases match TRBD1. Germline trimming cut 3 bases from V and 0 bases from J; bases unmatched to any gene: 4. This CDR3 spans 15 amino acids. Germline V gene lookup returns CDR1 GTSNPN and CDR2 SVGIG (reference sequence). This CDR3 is CAWSPGQGANYGYTF. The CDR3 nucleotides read TGTGCCTGGAGCCCTGGACAGGGGGCTAACTATGGCTACACCTTC. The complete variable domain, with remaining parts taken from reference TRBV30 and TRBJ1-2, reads SQTIHQWPATLVQPVGSPLSLECTVEGTSNPNLYWYRQAAGRGLQLLFYSVGIGQISSEVPQNLSASRPQDRQFILSSKKLLLSDSGFYLCAWSPGQGANYGYTFGSGTRLTVV.

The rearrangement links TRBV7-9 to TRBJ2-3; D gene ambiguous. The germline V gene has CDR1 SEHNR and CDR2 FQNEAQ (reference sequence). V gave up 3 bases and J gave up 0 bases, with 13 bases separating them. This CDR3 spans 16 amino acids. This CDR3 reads CASSFDQSSSTDTQYF. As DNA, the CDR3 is TGTGCCAGCAGCTTCGACCAGAGTTCTAGCACAGATACGCAGTATTTT.

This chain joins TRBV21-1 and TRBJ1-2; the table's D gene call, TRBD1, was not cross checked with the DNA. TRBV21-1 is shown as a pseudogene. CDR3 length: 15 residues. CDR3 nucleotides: TGTGCCAGCAGCAAAACAAAAGGAGGGGGTTATGGCTACACCTTC. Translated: CASSKTKGGGYGYTF.

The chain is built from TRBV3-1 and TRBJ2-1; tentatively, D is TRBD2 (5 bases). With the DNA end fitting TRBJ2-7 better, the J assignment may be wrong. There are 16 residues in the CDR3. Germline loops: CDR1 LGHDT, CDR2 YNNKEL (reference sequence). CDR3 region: CASSQVTAVPYNEQYF. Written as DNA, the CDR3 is TGTGCCAGCAGCCAAGTTACAGCGGTACCTTACAATGAGCAGTACTTC.

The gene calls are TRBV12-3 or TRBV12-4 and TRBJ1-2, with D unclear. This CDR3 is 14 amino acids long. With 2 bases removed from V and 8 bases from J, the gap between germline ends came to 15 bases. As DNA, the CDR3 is TGTGCCAGCAGTTTACCGACCTCTTTGAAGGGCTACACCTTC. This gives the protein CASSLPTSLKGYTF.

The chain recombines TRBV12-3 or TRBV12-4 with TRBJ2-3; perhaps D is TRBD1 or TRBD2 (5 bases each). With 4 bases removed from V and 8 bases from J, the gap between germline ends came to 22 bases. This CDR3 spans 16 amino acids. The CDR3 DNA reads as TGTGCCAGCAGTTCCCCTTGGGGCCAAGGAGGAGTTACGCAGTATTTT. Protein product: CASSSPWGQGGVTQYF.

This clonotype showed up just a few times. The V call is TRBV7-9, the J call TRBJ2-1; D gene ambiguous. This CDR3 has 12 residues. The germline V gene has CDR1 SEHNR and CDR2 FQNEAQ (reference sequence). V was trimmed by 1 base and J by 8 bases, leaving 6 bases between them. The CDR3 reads CASSLEFDEQFF. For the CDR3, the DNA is TGTGCCAGCAGCTTAGAGTTCGATGAGCAGTTCTTC.